Detailed here is one T cell receptor (beta chain). Its antigen is not identified. The data stem from a study of radiotherapy plus CTLA-4 blockade in lung cancer. Study-level findings and limits: Blood-borne expansion of tumor-derived TCR clones followed radiotherapy plus ipilimumab.

Trimming cost V 6 bases and J 4 bases, with 18 bases left between them. Germline V gene sequence: CDR1 MNHEY, CDR2 SMNVEV (reference sequence). CDR3 length: 15 amino acids. Libraries were prepared by immunoSEQ multiplex PCR; TCRdb keeps only in-frame clonotypes and omits some of them. The repertoire holds 11,000 to 15,000 clones, 80% to 90% seen once, with roughly an eighth in the top ten. The specimen was peripheral blood, collected from a patient treated with radiotherapy plus ipilimumab. The source of this sequence is a human donor with non-small cell lung cancer that progressed on radiotherapy plus ipilimumab. Some clones in this sample may be carry-over from other donors' samples. V gene TRBV27 combines with J gene TRBJ1-1; D may be TRBD1 (6 bases). CDR3 residues: CASSRRGGWGTEAFF. In nucleotides, the CDR3 is TGTGCCAGCAGCAGGCGTGGGGGCTGGGGCACTGAAGCTTTCTTT.